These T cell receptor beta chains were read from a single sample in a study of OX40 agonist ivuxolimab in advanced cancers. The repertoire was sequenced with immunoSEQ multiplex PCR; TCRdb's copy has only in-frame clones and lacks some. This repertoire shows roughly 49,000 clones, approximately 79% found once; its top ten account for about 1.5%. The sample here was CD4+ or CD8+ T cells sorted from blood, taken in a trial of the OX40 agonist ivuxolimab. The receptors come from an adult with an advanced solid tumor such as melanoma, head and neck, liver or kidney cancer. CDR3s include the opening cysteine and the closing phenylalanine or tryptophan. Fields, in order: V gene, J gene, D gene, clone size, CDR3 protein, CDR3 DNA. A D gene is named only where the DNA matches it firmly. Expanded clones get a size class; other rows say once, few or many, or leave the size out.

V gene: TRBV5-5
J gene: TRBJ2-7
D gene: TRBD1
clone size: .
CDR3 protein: CASSLAGTGSYEQYF
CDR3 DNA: TGTGCCAGCAGCTTGGCCGGGACAGGGTCGTACGAGCAGTACTTC

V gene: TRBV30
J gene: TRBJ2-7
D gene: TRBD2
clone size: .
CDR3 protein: CASGLASEQYF
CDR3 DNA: TGTGCCTCCGGACTAGCTAGCGAGCAGTACTTC

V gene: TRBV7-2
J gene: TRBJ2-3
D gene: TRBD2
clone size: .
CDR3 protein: CASGEGLGTDTQYF
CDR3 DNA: TGTGCCAGCGGGGAGGGCCTAGGCACAGATACGCAGTATTTT

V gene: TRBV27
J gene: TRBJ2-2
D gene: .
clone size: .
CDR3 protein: CASSSGQNTGELFF
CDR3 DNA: TGTGCCAGCAGCTCGGGACAGAACACCGGGGAGCTGTTTTTT

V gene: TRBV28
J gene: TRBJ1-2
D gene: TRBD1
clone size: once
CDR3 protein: CASNLGQGGGYTF
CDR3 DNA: TGTGCCAGTAACCTCGGGCAGGGGGGTGGCTACACCTTC

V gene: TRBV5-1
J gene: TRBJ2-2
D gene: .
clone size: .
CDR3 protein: CASTMGHSGTGELFF
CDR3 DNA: TGCGCCAGCACCATGGGACATTCCGGCACCGGGGAGCTGTTTTTT

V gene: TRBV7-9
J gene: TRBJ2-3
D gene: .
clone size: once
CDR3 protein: CASSLATGGGDTQYF
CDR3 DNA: TGTGCCAGCAGCTTAGCAACAGGGGGAGGGGATACGCAGTATTTT

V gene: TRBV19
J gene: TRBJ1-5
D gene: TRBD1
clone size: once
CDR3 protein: CARFLIDRALKPQHF
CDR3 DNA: TGTGCCAGATTCTTGATAGACAGGGCCCTCAAGCCCCAGCATTTT

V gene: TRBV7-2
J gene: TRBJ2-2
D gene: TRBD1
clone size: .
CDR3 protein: CASSLRQGASRELFF
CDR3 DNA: TGTGCCAGCAGCTTAAGGCAGGGGGCAAGTAGGGAGCTGTTTTTT

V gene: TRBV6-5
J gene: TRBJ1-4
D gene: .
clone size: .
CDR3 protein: CASSYLGADQEKLFF
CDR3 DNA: TGTGCCAGCAGTTACCTCGGGGCGGATCAGGAAAAACTGTTTTTT

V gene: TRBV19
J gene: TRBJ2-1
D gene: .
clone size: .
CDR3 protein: CARYVPDGYNEQFF
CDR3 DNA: TGTGCCCGCTACGTCCCGGACGGCTACAATGAGCAGTTCTTC

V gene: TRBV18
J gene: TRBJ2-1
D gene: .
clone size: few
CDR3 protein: CASSRFVAEGAGSEQFF
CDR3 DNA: TGTGCCAGCTCACGTTTTGTAGCGGAGGGAGCGGGCAGTGAGCAGTTCTTC

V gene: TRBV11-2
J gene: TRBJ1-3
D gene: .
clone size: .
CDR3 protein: CASSSAFGTIYF
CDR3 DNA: TGTGCCAGCAGCTCAGCCTTCGGCACCATATATTTT

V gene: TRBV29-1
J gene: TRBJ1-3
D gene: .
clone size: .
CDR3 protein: CSAVSSGTTIYF
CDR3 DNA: TGCAGCGCCGTAAGCTCTGGAACCACCATATATTTT

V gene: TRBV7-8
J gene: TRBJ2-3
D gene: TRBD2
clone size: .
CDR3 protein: CASKREGTDTQYF
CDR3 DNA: TGTGCCAGCAAGCGGGAGGGAACAGATACGCAGTATTTT

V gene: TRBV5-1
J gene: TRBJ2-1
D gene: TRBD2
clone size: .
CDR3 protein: CASSLSAGLAGVRSNEQFF
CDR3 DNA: TGCGCCAGCAGCTTATCGGCGGGACTAGCGGGAGTTCGAAGCAATGAGCAGTTCTTC

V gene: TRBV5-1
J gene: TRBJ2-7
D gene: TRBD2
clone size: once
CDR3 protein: CASSLSGRALEQYF
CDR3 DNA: TGCGCCAGCAGCTTGAGCGGGAGGGCCCTCGAGCAGTACTTC

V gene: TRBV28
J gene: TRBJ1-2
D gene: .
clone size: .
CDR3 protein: CASSFPAESSLGGGYTF
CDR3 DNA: TGTGCCAGCAGTTTTCCGGCGGAGTCCTCCCTCGGGGGTGGCTACACCTTC

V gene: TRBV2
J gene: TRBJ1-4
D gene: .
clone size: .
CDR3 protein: CASSKWAGVNEKLFF
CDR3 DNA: TGTGCCAGCAGTAAATGGGCAGGGGTAAATGAAAAACTGTTTTTT

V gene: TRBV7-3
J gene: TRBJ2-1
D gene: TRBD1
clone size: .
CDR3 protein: CASSSTGWDNEQFF
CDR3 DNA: TGTGCCAGCAGCTCGACAGGGTGGGACAATGAGCAGTTCTTC